The following is a T cell receptor beta chain sequence with its context. Its antigen remains unidentified. Amplification used 60 Vbeta primers and 13 Jbeta primers. Produced via immunoSEQ multiplex PCR; TCRdb's table is partial and in-frame only. This table lists around 150,000 clones. The data originate from a study of cytomegalovirus exposure and HLA in healthy donors. Points from the study as a whole: Across donors, presence/absence analyses took sequencing depth to be roughly uniform. The study flagged roughly 150 TCR beta chains as cytomegalovirus-associated.

This clonotype was obtained from an older woman in good health and CMV-seronegative. Sequencing was carried out using PBMCs.

The CDR3 reads CASSWTGETYEQYF. The CDR3 bases are TGTGCCAGCAGCTGGACAGGGGAAACCTACGAGCAGTACTTC. The chain couples TRBV5-4 to TRBJ2-7; 9 bases agree with TRBD1. The CDR3 is made up of 14 amino acids. Germline V gives CDR1 SGHNT, CDR2 YYREEE (reference sequence). V shed 3 bases and J 2 bases; nucleotides not matched to a gene: 3.